This T cell receptor beta chain was captured in a study of OX40 agonist ivuxolimab in advanced cancers. The CDR3 length is 16 residues. The germline gives CDR1 SQVTM, CDR2 ANQGSEA. Trimming at V came to 2 bases and at J to 0 bases, leaving 7 bases not matched to a gene. Overall study findings and caveats: Expanded clones were, on average, more numerous among CD8+ T cells than CD4+.

The sample holds a few counts of this clone. Antigen: not known. Clones were sequenced by immunoSEQ multiplex PCR, and TCRdb holds only the in-frame ones, with some missing. The profile shows about 19,000 clones, 65% to 70% of them singletons. The chain has TRBV29-1 and TRBJ2-3; 8 bases line up with TRBD2. The material sequenced was CD4+ or CD8+ T cells sorted from blood, taken in a trial of the OX40 agonist ivuxolimab. The sequence derives from an adult with an advanced solid tumor such as melanoma, head and neck, liver or kidney cancer. The CDR3 DNA reads as TGCAGCGTTGAATGGCTGGTAGCGGGAAGCACAGATACGCAGTATTTT. This gives the protein CSVEWLVAGSTDTQYF.